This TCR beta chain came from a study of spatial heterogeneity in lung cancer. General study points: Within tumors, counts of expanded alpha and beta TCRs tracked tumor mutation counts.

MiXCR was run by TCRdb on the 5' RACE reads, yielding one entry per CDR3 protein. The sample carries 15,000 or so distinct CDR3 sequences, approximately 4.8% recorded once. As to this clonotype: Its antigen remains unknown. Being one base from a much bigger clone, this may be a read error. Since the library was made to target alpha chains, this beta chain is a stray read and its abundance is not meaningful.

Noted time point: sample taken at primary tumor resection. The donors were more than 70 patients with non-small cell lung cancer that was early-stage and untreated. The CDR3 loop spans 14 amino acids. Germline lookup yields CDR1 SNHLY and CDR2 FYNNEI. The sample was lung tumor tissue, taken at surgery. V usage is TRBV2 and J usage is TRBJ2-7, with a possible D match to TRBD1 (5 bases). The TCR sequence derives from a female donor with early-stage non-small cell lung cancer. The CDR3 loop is CASSVGAPLYKQYF. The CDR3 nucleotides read TGTGCCAGCAGTGTAGGGGCCCCCCTCTACAAGCAGTACTTC.